The 25 T cell receptor beta chains in this list originate from one sample, sequenced in a study of T-cell reconstitution after alpha-beta-depleted transplantation in children. Using unique molecular identifiers, the investigators prepared the TCRbeta library. TCRdb analysed the PCR reads with MiXCR anew, one entry per CDR3 protein. The sample has approximately 980,000 distinct CDR3 sequences, roughly 29% seen once. The sample in question was PBMCs, mostly from graft donor cells, obtained 360 days after TCRalphabeta/CD19-depleted stem cell transplant. The receptors come from a boy less than two years old who had a stem cell transplant for SCID, so the T cells may come from the graft donor.

With respect to this clonotype: A read error is likely, as this CDR3 ends without the conserved phenylalanine or tryptophan. The gene calls are TRBV12-3 or TRBV12-4 and TRBJ2-1; D is ambiguous. V was trimmed by 2 bases and J by 1 base, leaving 0 bases between them. The CDR3 consists of 12 residues. The CDR3 region is CASSLSYNEQFS. The CDR3 bases are TGTGCCAGCAGTTTATCCTACAATGAGCAGTTCTCC.

The genes are TRBV5-1 and TRBJ2-7; possible D gene TRBD1, 5 bases. This CDR3 is built from 13 residues. V lost 4 bases, J lost 5 bases, and 13 bases lay in between. Germline CDR1 and CDR2: SGHRS and YFSETQ. The CDR3 nucleotides read TGCGCCAGCAGCAGGGGAAGGGATGACGAGCAGTACTTC. Translated, it gives CASSRGRDDEQYF.

The V call is TRBV10-3, the J call TRBJ2-5; TRBD2 might be the D (6 bases). Trimming pared 6 bases from V and 11 bases from J, leaving 22 bases between. CDR1 and CDR2 (germline): ENHRY, SYGVKD. The CDR3 totals 14 residues. The CDR3 DNA follows: TGTGCCATCAGACCGGGACTTCCTATGGGCACACAGTACTTC. Its translation: CAIRPGLPMGTQYF.

This clonotype was seen only a few times. The chain employs TRBV28 and TRBJ2-5; TRBD2 agrees at 12 bases. The CDR3 totals 14 residues. The V segment lost 6 bases and the J segment 5 bases; nucleotides outside the gene matches: 4. CDR1 and CDR2 from the germline V gene are MDHEN and SYDVKM. The CDR3 region is CASRTGLAGETQYF. The CDR3 DNA reads TGTGCCAGCAGAACCGGACTAGCGGGGGAGACCCAGTACTTC.

This clonotype was counted between two and nine times. The rearrangement links TRBV24-1 to TRBJ2-1; D is perhaps TRBD2 (6 bases). The CDR3 runs to 15 residues. Per the germline V gene, CDR1 is KGHDR and CDR2 is SFDVKD. Trimming pared 4 bases from V and 3 bases from J, leaving 12 bases between. The DNA of the CDR3 is TGTGCCACCAGTGAGGCGGGACTCAACTACAATGAGCAGTTCTTC. Residues: CATSEAGLNYNEQFF.

This clonotype was observed a few times. The chain has TRBV20-1 and TRBJ2-3; D remains unclear. CDR3 length: 12 amino acids. Germline assignment: CDR1 DFQATT and CDR2 SNEGSKA (reference sequence). The ends were cut back, 3 bases at V and 2 bases at J, with 6 bases in the middle. The CDR3 loop is CSARSPTDTQYF. CDR3 bases: TGCAGTGCTAGGAGCCCCACAGATACGCAGTATTTT.

The chain is built from TRBV19 and TRBJ1-5, with 10 bases matching TRBD1. V was pared by 3 bases and J by 5 bases, with 1 base of the junction left unmatched. This CDR3 comprises 14 residues. Germline loops: CDR1 LNHDA, CDR2 SQIVND (reference sequence). The CDR3 DNA reads TGTGCCAGTAGTATTGACAGGGGGCATCAGCCCCAGCATTTT. This encodes CASSIDRGHQPQHF.

The V gene is TRBV11-2, the J gene TRBJ2-3; D not certain. Trimming took off 0 bases at V and 6 bases at J, with 19 bases between the two ends. Germline V lookup: CDR1 SGHAT, CDR2 FQNNGV. The CDR3 covers 17 residues. This chain's CDR3 is CASSLEGRRASMDTQYF. In DNA form, the CDR3 reads TGTGCCAGCAGCTTAGAAGGTCGCAGAGCGTCTATGGATACGCAGTATTTT.

J is TRBJ1-5 and V is TRBV7-2; D is perhaps TRBD1 (5 bases). CDR3 length: 15 amino acids. Germline CDR1 and CDR2: SGHTA and FQGNSA. V was shortened by 6 bases and J by 1 base, with 13 bases between the two germline ends. The CDR3 DNA is TGTGCCAGCAGTTCCCTTGGGGCGAGCAATCAGCCCCAGCATTTT. It codes for CASSSLGASNQPQHF.

The table lists this clonotype with a few counts. The CDR3: CSASPTVAEAFF. The CDR3 DNA reads as TGCAGTGCTAGCCCCACGGTGGCTGAAGCTTTCTTT. The chain has TRBV20-1 and TRBJ1-1; D gene ambiguous. The CDR3 contains 12 residues. V was cut by 3 bases and J by 6 bases, with 11 bases left in between. Germline V gene lookup returns CDR1 DFQATT and CDR2 SNEGSKA (reference sequence).

This clonotype was observed a few times. The rearrangement uses TRBV20-1 and TRBJ1-6; the D gene is possibly TRBD1 (6 bases). The V end lost 6 bases, the J end lost 5 bases, and 23 bases lay between the germline ends. The CDR3 length is 17 residues. Germline CDR1 and CDR2: DFQATT and SNEGSKA (reference sequence). The DNA of the CDR3 is TGCAGTGCCCATATTGGGGCAAGGGGGGCTAATAATTCACCCCTCCACTTT. This gives the protein CSAHIGARGANNSPLHF.

This clonotype has ten or more counts. This chain joins TRBV3-1 and TRBJ2-7; no reliable D call. The germline V and J ends were trimmed by 0 bases and 4 bases, with 10 bases remaining between them. The germline V gene has CDR1 LGHDT and CDR2 YNNKEL (reference sequence). The CDR3 extends over 14 amino acids. The CDR3 region is CASSQDGFRYEQYF. Here the CDR3 DNA reads TGTGCCAGCAGCCAAGACGGGTTCCGATACGAGCAGTACTTC.

V usage is TRBV5-1 and J usage is TRBJ1-1, with 7 nucleotides matching TRBD1. This CDR3 region has 15 residues. Germline V lookup: CDR1 SGHRS, CDR2 YFSETQ. V was clipped by 6 bases and J by 5 bases; unmatched bases: 13. CDR3 amino acids: CASTTDPAGGTEAFF. In nucleotides, the CDR3 is TGCGCCAGCACTACCGACCCCGCAGGGGGGACTGAAGCTTTCTTT.

The chain couples TRBV4-1 to TRBJ2-5; 9 nucleotides match TRBD2. The J segment lost 1 base and the V segment lost 1 base, leaving 7 bases of the junction unmatched. CDR1 and CDR2 from the germline V gene are MGHRA and YSYEKL. There are 17 residues in the CDR3. CDR3 amino acids: CASSQVERGALQETQYF. CDR3 coding DNA: TGCGCCAGCAGCCAAGTCGAGCGGGGGGCCCTCCAAGAGACCCAGTACTTC.

At least ten counts were recorded for this clonotype. This rearrangement joins TRBV5-1 to TRBJ2-1; 12 bases are shared with TRBD1. Germline lookup yields CDR1 SGHRS and CDR2 YFSETQ. J lost 10 bases, V lost 2 bases, and 7 bases had no gene match. The CDR3 consists of 15 residues. The CDR3 sequence is CASSLPGQGANEQFF. The DNA for the CDR3 is TGCGCCAGCAGCTTACCGGGACAGGGGGCTAACGAGCAGTTCTTC.

This clonotype was detected only a few times. The chain carries TRBV25-1 and TRBJ1-1; D may be TRBD1 (5 bases). Per germline, CDR1 MGHDK and CDR2 SYGVNS. This CDR3 contains 16 residues. Trimming left V 3 bases short and J 4 bases short, with 18 bases between. CDR3 in amino acids: CASSDPLSGFGTEAFF. The DNA of the CDR3 is TGTGCCAGCAGTGATCCCCTATCAGGGTTCGGCACTGAAGCTTTCTTT.

This clonotype was recorded a few times. The V call is TRBV5-1, the J call TRBJ2-3; 9 bases agree with TRBD2. Per the germline V gene, CDR1 is SGHRS and CDR2 is YFSETQ. J was trimmed by 5 bases and V by 2 bases; bases with no gene match: 6. CDR3 size: 15 residues. CDR3 amino acids: CASSFAGGPVDTQYF. For the CDR3, the DNA is TGCGCCAGCAGCTTCGCGGGGGGGCCGGTAGATACGCAGTATTTT.

V and J are TRBV5-1 and TRBJ2-3; D perhaps matches TRBD2 (5 bases). Germline V CDR1 and CDR2: SGHRS, YFSETQ. The CDR3 loop spans 13 amino acids. With 7 bases removed from V and 2 bases from J, the gap between germline ends came to 11 bases. CDR3 loop: CASAIRDTDTQYF. CDR3 DNA sequence: TGCGCCAGCGCCATCCGGGACACAGATACGCAGTATTTT.

The V gene is TRBV19, the J gene TRBJ2-3; D call uncertain. From germline, CDR1 is LNHDA and CDR2 SQIVND (reference sequence). The CDR3 length is 13 residues. Trimming shortened V by 3 bases and J by 6 bases, and 10 bases separated the two germline ends. This chain's CDR3 is CASSIPRMDTQYF. As DNA, the CDR3 is TGTGCCAGTAGTATCCCGCGGATGGATACGCAGTATTTT.

This clonotype came up a few times. This chain connects TRBV29-1 to TRBJ2-1; D is ambiguous. Trimming cost V 4 bases and J 4 bases, with 14 bases left between them. This CDR3 contains 14 residues. Germline CDR1 is SQVTM and CDR2 is ANQGSEA. The CDR3 sequence is CSVVDHALYNEQFF. The CDR3 bases are TGCAGCGTTGTTGATCACGCTCTTTACAATGAGCAGTTCTTC.

A few counts support this clonotype. The CDR3 reads CASSLAGWGADTQYF. The CDR3 DNA sequence: TGTGCCAGCAGCTTAGCAGGGTGGGGCGCAGATACGCAGTATTTT. The J gene is TRBJ2-3, the V gene TRBV7-8, with D possibly matching TRBD1 (5 bases). V was clipped by 0 bases and J by 4 bases, with 11 bases between them. Germline CDR1 and CDR2: SGHVS and FQNEAQ. This CDR3 comprises 15 residues.

V gene TRBV11-2 combines with J gene TRBJ2-7, with D maybe TRBD2 (5 bases). The CDR3 covers 15 residues. Germline values: CDR1 SGHAT, CDR2 FQNNGV. V lost 2 bases and J 2 bases, leaving 13 bases between the germline ends. The CDR3 nucleotides read TGTGCCAGCAGCTTACTGGCGGGTGGAGCCTACGAGCAGTACTTC. It yields the protein CASSLLAGGAYEQYF.

The CDR3 protein is CSGHRGQGNEQFF. CDR3 nucleotide sequence: TGCAGCGGCCACAGGGGGCAGGGCAATGAGCAGTTCTTC. This chain uses TRBV29-1 with TRBJ2-1, with 9 nucleotides matching TRBD1. The trim removed 7 bases at V and 6 bases at J, leaving 7 bases unmatched. The length of the CDR3 is 13 residues. Germline CDR1 SQVTM, CDR2 ANQGSEA.

The chain recombines TRBV2 with TRBJ1-1; D unresolved. The CDR3 is made up of 15 amino acids. The germline V gene has CDR1 SNHLY and CDR2 FYNNEI. V gave up 7 bases and J gave up 0 bases, with 15 bases separating them. This CDR3 is CASTRTLGLNTEAFF. CDR3 DNA: TGTGCCAGCACCAGGACCCTAGGGTTGAACACTGAAGCTTTCTTT.

The V call is TRBV7-9, the J call TRBJ2-6; D gene unclear. The germline gives CDR1 SEHNR, CDR2 FQNEAQ (reference sequence). V was clipped by 1 base and J by 2 bases, with 12 bases between them. The CDR3 runs 17 residues. The CDR3 DNA reads TGTGCCAGCAGCTTAGGTCGAGAAGGGACTGGGGCCAACGTCCTGACTTTC. As protein: CASSLGREGTGANVLTF.